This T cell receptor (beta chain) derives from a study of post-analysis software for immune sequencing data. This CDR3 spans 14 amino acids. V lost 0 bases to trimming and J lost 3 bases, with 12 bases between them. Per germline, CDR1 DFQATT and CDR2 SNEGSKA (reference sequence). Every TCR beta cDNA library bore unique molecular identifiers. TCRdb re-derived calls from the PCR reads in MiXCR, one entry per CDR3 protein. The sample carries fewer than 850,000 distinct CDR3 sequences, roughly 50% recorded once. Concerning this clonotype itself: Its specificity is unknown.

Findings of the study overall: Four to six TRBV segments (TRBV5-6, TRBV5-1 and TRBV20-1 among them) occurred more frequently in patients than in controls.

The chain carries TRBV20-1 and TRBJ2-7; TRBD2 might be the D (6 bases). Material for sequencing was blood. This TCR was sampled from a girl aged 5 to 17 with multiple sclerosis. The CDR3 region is CSARDYGSSYEQYF. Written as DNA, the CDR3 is TGCAGTGCTAGAGATTACGGGAGTAGCTACGAGCAGTACTTC.